These 29 T cell receptor beta chains originate from one sample sequenced in a study of T cell repertoires in cytomegalovirus infection. TCRdb re-derived calls from the reads in MiXCR, one entry per CDR3 protein. The data hold around 530,000 distinct CDR3 sequences, with approximately 15% observed a single time. Material: CD8+ T cells from PBMCs. The receptor source for this set is a human donor in good health (CMV status not recorded). Some clones in this sample may be carry-over from other donors' samples.

This chain connects TRBV7-9 to TRBJ2-7; TRBD2 aligns across 11 bases. Losses at the gene ends were 3 bases for V and 3 bases for J; bases not matched to a gene: 7. The germline CDR1 and CDR2 sequences are SEHNR and FQNEAQ (reference sequence). This CDR3 has 16 amino acids. The CDR3 loop is CASSLTSGTPFYEQYF. As DNA, the CDR3 is TGTGCCAGCAGCTTGACTAGCGGGACCCCTTTCTACGAGCAGTACTTC.

The V and J genes are TRBV3-1 and TRBJ2-7; 7 bases are shared with TRBD1. Germline loops: CDR1 LGHDT, CDR2 YNNKEL (reference sequence). The CDR3 covers 14 residues. Losses at the gene ends were 6 bases for V and 1 base for J; bases not matched to a gene: 6. CDR3 nucleotide sequence: TGTGCCAGCAGTTCAGGACAGGCGTCCTACGAGCAGTACTTC. It yields the protein CASSSGQASYEQYF.

This clonotype has at least ten counts. The chain joins TRBV11-2 to TRBJ2-1; a weak D match, TRBD2 (5 bases). V dropped 5 bases and J dropped 6 bases, with 20 bases sitting between them. The CDR3 sequence is 16 residues long. Per the germline V gene, CDR1 is SGHAT and CDR2 is FQNNGV. This CDR3 is CASSRSEWTGRNEQFF. Here the CDR3 DNA reads TGTGCCAGCAGCCGTAGCGAATGGACTGGACGCAATGAGCAGTTCTTC.

This clonotype was seen a handful of times. This rearrangement joins TRBV6-5 to TRBJ2-5; perhaps TRBD2 as D (6 bases). CDR1 and CDR2 from the germline V gene are MNHEY and SVGAGI. Trimming pared 1 base from V and 4 bases from J, leaving 16 bases between. The CDR3 contains 16 residues. DNA of the CDR3: TGTGCCAGCAGTTACTTTCTCCCGGGAGCCCCAGAGACCCAGTACTTC. It yields the protein CASSYFLPGAPETQYF.

There are a few counts of this clonotype. The chain links TRBV5-6 to TRBJ1-2; no reliable D call. Trimming took 2 bases from V and 0 from J, leaving 14 bases between them. In germline, CDR1 is SGHDT, CDR2 YYEEEE. CDR3 length equals 16 residues. The CDR3 loop reads CASSFNVGRANYGYTF. DNA of the CDR3: TGTGCCAGCAGCTTCAACGTTGGACGAGCTAACTATGGCTACACCTTC.

V gene TRBV6-1 combines with J gene TRBJ1-2, with D hard to call. Germline V gene lookup returns CDR1 MNHNS and CDR2 SASEGT. This CDR3 has 14 amino acids. V lost 2 bases and J 8 bases, leaving 15 bases between the germline ends. DNA of the CDR3: TGTGCCAGCAGTGAACACAGAGTAGTGGCGGGCTACACCTTC. It is translated as CASSEHRVVAGYTF.

V gene TRBV5-4 combines with J gene TRBJ2-7; D is tentatively TRBD1 or TRBD2 (5 bases each). Germline V lookup: CDR1 SGHNT, CDR2 YYREEE (reference sequence). V was pared by 2 bases and J by 5 bases, with 14 bases between. The CDR3 consists of 14 residues. The CDR3 DNA reads TGTGCCAGCAGCTTATCCGGGACGGCTAACGAGCAGTACTTC. Protein sequence: CASSLSGTANEQYF.

The sample holds many counts of this clonotype. J is TRBJ2-5 and V is TRBV6-1; D uncertain. CDR3 length equals 15 residues. Trimming removed 6 bases at V and 5 bases at J, with 19 bases between. Per the germline V gene, CDR1 is MNHNS and CDR2 is SASEGT. CDR3 region: CASSWILLEAETQYF. The CDR3 bases are TGTGCCAGCAGCTGGATTTTGCTAGAAGCGGAGACCCAGTACTTC.

As for this clonotype: Possible read error: a much larger clone is one base away. The CDR3 end shows no conserved phenylalanine or tryptophan, and so a read error is likely. CDR3: CASSQGQGLNEQYL. The DNA of the CDR3 is TGTGCCAGCAGCCAGGGACAGGGGTTAAACGAGCAGTACTTA. V is TRBV12-3 or TRBV12-4 and J is TRBJ2-7; the match to TRBD1 covers 10 bases. The J segment lost 5 bases and the V segment lost 6 bases, leaving 7 bases of the junction unmatched. The CDR3 runs 14 residues.

Many counts were recorded for this clonotype. The chain uses TRBV7-9 and TRBJ1-3; unclear D gene. CDR1 and CDR2 from the germline V gene are SEHNR and FQNEAQ (reference sequence). The CDR3 runs to 14 residues. The ends were cut back, 6 bases at V and 4 bases at J, with 13 bases in the middle. DNA for the CDR3: TGTGCCAGCAGTCCCACAGTACCCGGAAACACCATATATTTT. Translation gives CASSPTVPGNTIYF.

This clonotype was seen many times. The gene calls are TRBV2 and TRBJ1-4; perhaps TRBD1 as D (6 bases). Germline values: CDR1 SNHLY, CDR2 FYNNEI. Trimming cost V 6 bases and J 0 bases, with 11 bases left between them. This CDR3 has 15 amino acids. Written as DNA, the CDR3 is TGTGCCAGCAGCGCCGACAGGACAACTAATGAAAAACTGTTTTTT. Translation: CASSADRTTNEKLFF. The full variable domain, completed using reference TRBV2 and TRBJ1-4, is EPEVTQTPSHQVTQMGQEVILRCVPISNHLYFYWYRQILGQKVEFLVSFYNNEISEKSEIFDDQFSVERPDGSNFTLKIRSTKLEDSAMYFCASSADRTTNEKLFFGSGTQLSVL.

This chain connects TRBV7-3 to TRBJ2-2; D assignment may be TRBD1 or TRBD2 (5 bases each). This CDR3 contains 13 residues. Germline CDR1 SGHTA, CDR2 FQGTGA. Trimming cost V 11 bases and J 1 base, with 11 bases left between them. CDR3 nucleotide sequence: TGTGCCGGAAGGGACGAGAACACCGGGGAGCTGTTTTTT. Translating gives CAGRDENTGELFF.

This clonotype was detected many times. The gene calls are TRBV4-1 and TRBJ2-3; tentative D call: TRBD1 (5 bases). The CDR3 runs 15 residues. The ends were cut back, 0 bases at V and 3 bases at J, with 10 bases in the middle. Germline V CDR1 and CDR2: MGHRA, YSYEKL. This CDR3 is CASSQEKGLTDTQYF. The DNA for the CDR3 is TGCGCCAGCAGCCAAGAGAAGGGGCTGACAGATACGCAGTATTTT.

This clonotype was counted ten times or more. This chain links TRBV11-2 with TRBJ2-5, with TRBD1 matching 7 bases. Germline V gene sequence: CDR1 SGHAT, CDR2 FQNNGV. Trimming took 4 bases from V and 3 from J; bases not matched to a gene: 11. The CDR3 spans 16 residues. CDR3 loop: CASSSPYGTAKETQYF. CDR3 coding DNA: TGTGCCAGCAGCTCTCCCTACGGGACAGCTAAAGAGACCCAGTACTTC.

This clonotype was seen at least ten times. V usage is TRBV7-9 and J usage is TRBJ2-7, with TRBD1 matching over 10 bases. Trimming cost V 5 bases and J 5 bases; bases outside gene matches: 9. The CDR3 has 15 amino acids. From germline, CDR1 is SEHNR and CDR2 FQNEAQ (reference sequence). Here the CDR3 DNA reads TGTGCCAGCAGCCCAGAGACAGGGGGCGTCCACGAGCAGTACTTC. Translated: CASSPETGGVHEQYF.

This clonotype was seen at least ten times. CDR3 region: CASSLQGATNLAGANVLTF. In DNA form, the CDR3 reads TGTGCCAGCAGCTTACAGGGGGCGACGAATCTAGCTGGGGCCAACGTCCTGACTTTC. V is TRBV5-6 and J is TRBJ2-6; TRBD1 aligns across 9 bases. J gave up 2 bases and V 2 bases, and 11 bases lay outside the gene matches. Germline V lookup: CDR1 SGHDT, CDR2 YYEEEE. The CDR3 loop spans 19 amino acids.

This clonotype was observed a few times. The chain combines TRBV6-1 with TRBJ2-3; possible D gene TRBD1, 6 bases. In germline, CDR1 is MNHNS, CDR2 SASEGT. This CDR3 contains 14 residues. V was clipped by 10 bases and J by 2 bases, with 16 bases between them. CDR3 sequence: CATFGQLPTDTQYF. CDR3 DNA: TGTGCCACCTTTGGACAGCTCCCCACAGATACGCAGTATTTT.

Comment on this clonotype: The conserved final phenylalanine or tryptophan is absent from the CDR3, which likely points to a read error. The V call is TRBV4-1, the J call TRBJ2-1; 7 bases agree with TRBD1. Per the germline V gene, CDR1 is MGHRA and CDR2 is YSYEKL. V was clipped by 8 bases and J by 4 bases; unmatched bases: 2. The CDR3 length is 12 residues. The CDR3 loop reads CASRDSYNEQFL. The CDR3 DNA follows: TGCGCCAGCCGGGACAGTTACAATGAGCAGTTCTTA.

There are a few counts of this clonotype. The V gene is TRBV24-1, the J gene TRBJ2-1; D not certain. The CDR3 length is 14 residues. CDR1 and CDR2 from the germline V gene are KGHDR and SFDVKD. Trimming pared 2 bases from V and 8 bases from J, leaving 12 bases between. Here the CDR3 reads CATSDSEVGYEQFF. The CDR3 DNA sequence: TGTGCCACCAGTGATTCAGAGGTGGGGTATGAGCAGTTCTTC.

The genes are TRBV24-1 and TRBJ1-1, with D unresolved. The CDR3 has 14 amino acids. Between the trimmed V and J ends, which lost 2 bases and 1 base, there was a span of 7 bases. The germline CDR1 and CDR2 sequences are KGHDR and SFDVKD. The CDR3 reads CATSDSSENTEAFF. The CDR3, as DNA: TGTGCCACCAGTGATTCTTCGGAGAACACTGAAGCTTTCTTT.

This chain joins TRBV7-6 and TRBJ2-7; D possibly corresponds to TRBD1 (6 bases). Trimming removed 3 bases at V and 1 base at J, with 10 bases between. CDR1 is SGHVS and CDR2 is FNYEAQ in the germline V gene. The CDR3 length is 14 residues. The chain's CDR3 is CASSFGQRSYEQYF. DNA of the CDR3: TGTGCCAGCAGCTTCGGACAGCGATCCTACGAGCAGTACTTC.

V usage is TRBV14 and J usage is TRBJ2-7; possibly TRBD1 or TRBD2 for D (5 bases each). Germline lookup yields CDR1 SGHDN and CDR2 FVKESK. V dropped 0 bases and J dropped 0 bases, with 15 bases sitting between them. This CDR3 is 17 amino acids long. The CDR3 DNA is TGTGCCAGCAGCCAAGATGGGCTGGGGGTCCACTCCTACGAGCAGTACTTC. It encodes CASSQDGLGVHSYEQYF.

This clonotype was counted a few times. The V and J genes are TRBV6-1 and TRBJ2-3; D gene unclear. The CDR3 spans 14 residues. V lost 1 base and J 2 bases, leaving 7 bases between the germline ends. Germline V gene data show CDR1 as MNHNS and CDR2 as SASEGT. CDR3 protein: CASSEEGPTDTQYF. The CDR3 DNA is TGTGCCAGCAGTGAAGAGGGCCCCACAGATACGCAGTATTTT.

Many counts were recorded for this clonotype. The gene calls are TRBV7-9 and TRBJ1-4; a possible D gene is TRBD1 (5 bases). Germline V gene lookup returns CDR1 SEHNR and CDR2 FQNEAQ (reference sequence). The CDR3 consists of 14 residues. Trimming pared 5 bases from V and 7 bases from J, leaving 14 bases between. The CDR3 DNA sequence: TGTGCCAGCAGCGTTCAGGTCGGGGGTGAAAAACTGTTTTTT. Its translation is CASSVQVGGEKLFF.

For this clonotype: At one end the junction does not follow the germline gene, possibly because of a read error. The V gene is TRBV7-3, the J gene TRBJ2-1; D gene ambiguous. This CDR3 is 12 amino acids long. Germline CDR1 is SGHTA and CDR2 is FQGTGA. For the CDR3, the DNA is TGTGCAAGCAGCTTAATGGGTAATGAGCCGTTCTTC. Translation gives CASSLMGNEPFF.

Only a few counts were recorded for this clonotype. The V gene is TRBV20-1, the J gene TRBJ1-2, with 8 bases aligning to TRBD1. Looked up from germline, CDR1 is DFQATT and CDR2 is SNEGSKA (reference sequence). This CDR3 is 13 amino acids long. The CDR3 loop is CRREDRVDYGYTF. The CDR3 DNA sequence: TGCAGACGAGAGGACAGGGTGGACTATGGCTACACCTTC.

The table lists this clonotype with a few counts. CDR3 DNA sequence: TGTGCCAGCAGTGGGCGACTAGCGGAAAATGGGTATGAGCAGTTCTTC. This encodes CASSGRLAENGYEQFF. The rearrangement joins TRBV2 to TRBJ2-1; 9 bases align to TRBD2. With 4 bases clipped from V and 8 bases from J, the junction kept 12 bases outside the gene matches. Germline-derived CDR1 and CDR2 are SNHLY and FYNNEI. The CDR3 consists of 16 residues.

Comment on this clonotype: A much larger clone is a single base away; this may be a read error. J is TRBJ2-1 and V is TRBV12-3 or TRBV12-4; D is undetermined. The length of the CDR3 is 11 residues. CDR3 bases: TGTGCCAGCATTAGTGGGGATGATCAGTTCTTC. Protein sequence: CASISGDDQFF.

With regard to this clonotype: The junction differs from germline at one of its ends, possibly a read error. The gene calls are TRBV10-2 and TRBJ2-1; D possibly corresponds to TRBD1 (6 bases). CDR3 length: 19 residues. Germline V CDR1 and CDR2: WSHSY, SAAADI. DNA for the CDR3: TGCGCCAGCAGACAACCTTTATTACTTCAGGGGCGGACCTACAATGAGAAGTTCTTC. Translation: CASRQPLLLQGRTYNEKFF.